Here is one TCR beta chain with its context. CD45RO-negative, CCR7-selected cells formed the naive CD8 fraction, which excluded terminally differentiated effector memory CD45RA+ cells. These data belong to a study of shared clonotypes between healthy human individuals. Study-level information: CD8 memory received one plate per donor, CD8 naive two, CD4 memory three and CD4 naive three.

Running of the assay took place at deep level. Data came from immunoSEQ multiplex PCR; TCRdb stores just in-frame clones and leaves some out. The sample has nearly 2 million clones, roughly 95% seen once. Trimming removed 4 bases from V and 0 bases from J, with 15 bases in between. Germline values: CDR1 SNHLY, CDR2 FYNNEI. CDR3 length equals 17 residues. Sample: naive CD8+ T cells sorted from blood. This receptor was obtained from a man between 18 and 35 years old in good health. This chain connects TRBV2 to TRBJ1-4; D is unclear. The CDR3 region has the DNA TGTGCCAGCAGTGTGAGGGCAGTCGATGCAACTAATGAAAAACTGTTTTTT. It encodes CASSVRAVDATNEKLFF. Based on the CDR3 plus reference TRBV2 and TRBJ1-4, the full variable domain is EPEVTQTPSHQVTQMGQEVILRCVPISNHLYFYWYRQILGQKVEFLVSFYNNEISEKSEIFDDQFSVERPDGSNFTLKIRSTKLEDSAMYFCASSVRAVDATNEKLFFGSGTQLSVL.